This TCR beta chain came from a study of blood T cell repertoires in COVID-19. Overall study context: Sites in the United States, Italy and Spain provided acute and convalescent COVID-19 samples. T cells, B-cell-depleted T cells, or PBMCs supplied cDNA or gDNA.

The length of the CDR3 is 16 residues. Germline assignment: CDR1 SGHVS and CDR2 FNYEAQ. V lost 4 bases and J lost 3; bases outside the gene matches: 8. Authors' data handling: Counts of nucleated cells, estimated from reference gene primer amplification, were obtained. Measured with immunoSEQ multiplex PCR; TCRdb has only the in-frame clones, and not every one. Clone size and V and J calls were adopted from that table, with D and trimming inferred from the DNA. The sample has about 260,000 clones; 75% to 90% are singletons. Sample: peripheral blood. The TCR was taken from a woman aged 40 to 49 who had recovered from COVID-19. The genes are TRBV7-6 and TRBJ2-2; 7 bases match TRBD2. In nucleotides, the CDR3 is TGTGCCAGCAGCTCGGGGGGTCGGAGATACACCGGGGAGCTGTTTTTT. It specifies CASSSGGRRYTGELFF.